This is a list of T cell receptor beta chains from one sample in a study of T cell repertoires and HLA-DP antigens. No antigens are known for them. Libraries were prepared by immunoSEQ multiplex PCR; TCRdb keeps only in-frame clonotypes and omits some of them. The sample yields 90,000 to 130,000 clones, approximately 92% seen once. The material sequenced was CD4+ T cells from PBMCs. These receptors were taken from a woman aged 18-30 years in good health and CMV-seronegative. Both conserved end residues are part of each CDR3. A D gene is named only where the DNA matches it firmly. Size tells how often a clone was seen (once, few, many) or the class of an expanded clone, and some rows leave it out.

j_call d_call clone_size v_call cdr3_nt cdr3_aa
TRBJ2-1 TRBD2 - TRBV11-2 TGTGCCAGCAGCGCTACCGGGACTAGCGGATACAATGAGCAGTTCTTC CASSATGTSGYNEQFF
TRBJ2-7 TRBD2 - TRBV5-4 TGTGCCAGCAGCGGTGAGTTAGCGGGTCAGCAGTACTTC CASSGELAGQQYF
TRBJ2-3 - - TRBV7-3 TGTGCCAGCAGCGTTAGCGGAAGACCCACAGATACGCAGTATTTT CASSVSGRPTDTQYF
TRBJ2-1 TRBD1 - TRBV10-3 TGTGCCATCACTGACAGGGGAGCCAATGAGCAGTTCTTC CAITDRGANEQFF
TRBJ2-1 - - TRBV6-1 TGTGCCAGCAGTGACCAGGGTGGATCCTACAATGAGCAGTTCTTC CASSDQGGSYNEQFF
TRBJ2-1 TRBD1 - TRBV29-1 TGCAGCGGTATCTACAGGGGGCGGAAAAATGAGCAGTTCTTC CSGIYRGRKNEQFF
TRBJ2-7 TRBD1 - TRBV5-8 TGTGCCAGCAGCCGGGACAGCCGAGGTTCCTACGAGCAGTACTTC CASSRDSRGSYEQYF
TRBJ1-2 TRBD1 - TRBV2 TGTGCCAGCAGGCGGACAGGGAAGAACTATGGCTACACCTTC CASRRTGKNYGYTF
TRBJ2-7 - - TRBV28 TGTGCCAGCAGGGGAATCCACGAGCAGTACTTC CASRGIHEQYF
TRBJ2-1 - - TRBV7-9 TGTGCCAGTGGCAGGGAAGATGAGCAGTTCTTC CASGREDEQFF
TRBJ2-7 TRBD1 - TRBV6-6 TGTGCCAGCAGAGACGGACAGGGGGCACGGGAGCAGTACTTC CASRDGQGAREQYF
TRBJ1-2 TRBD1 - TRBV18 TGTGCCAGCTCACCACAATCGGGACAGGGAATGGATGGCTACACCTTC CASSPQSGQGMDGYTF
TRBJ2-3 - - TRBV2 TGTGCCAGCAGTGCCGGGGCTAGCACAGATACGCAGTATTTT CASSAGASTDTQYF
TRBJ1-6 - - TRBV2 TGTGCCAGCATGAGCAGATTAAATTCACCCCTCCACTTT CASMSRLNSPLHF
TRBJ2-3 TRBD2 - TRBV27 TGTGCCACCCAAGCGGGGGGGCCGACAGATACGCAGTATTTT CATQAGGPTDTQYF
TRBJ1-4 - - TRBV21-1 TGTGCCAGCAGCAAAGTACAGGGGCTTTATGAAAAACTGTTTTTT CASSKVQGLYEKLFF
TRBJ1-1 TRBD1 - TRBV4-1 TGCGCCAGCAGCCAAGTTATCGGACAGGGTACCTCTGAAGCTTTCTTT CASSQVIGQGTSEAFF
TRBJ2-5 TRBD1 - TRBV2 TGTGCCAGCAGTGCCGGGACAGGGGTAGAGACCCAGTACTTC CASSAGTGVETQYF
TRBJ1-5 - - TRBV4-2 TGTGCCAGCAGCCAAGGGAGGGGAAACAATCAGCCCCAGCATTTT CASSQGRGNNQPQHF
TRBJ2-5 - - TRBV5-6 TGTGCCAGCAGCATTTACACAGCTATTCTCGAAGAGACCCAGTACTTC CASSIYTAILEETQYF
TRBJ1-1 - once TRBV7-3 TGTGCCAGCAGCCCGGGAAGGGACACTGAAGCTTTCTTT CASSPGRDTEAFF
TRBJ2-1 - - TRBV7-9 TGTGCCAGCAGCTCCTACCAGGGCAATGAGCAGTTCTTC CASSSYQGNEQFF
TRBJ2-5 - - TRBV27 TGTGCCAGCAGGAAAGCAAACCAAGAGACCCAGTACTTC CASRKANQETQYF
TRBJ2-7 TRBD2 - TRBV7-9 TGTGCCAGCAGCCCCCGGGACAGGGACCTACTAGCGGGGGGGAAAGGGTTC CASSPRDRDLLAGGKGF
TRBJ2-4 - - TRBV2 TGTGCCAGCAGGGTCGACGATTTACTAGCCAAAAACATTCAGTACTTC CASRVDDLLAKNIQYF
TRBJ2-5 TRBD2 - TRBV29-1 TGCAGCGTTGATTTACTAGCGACAGAGACCCAGTACTTC CSVDLLATETQYF
TRBJ2-7 TRBD2 - TRBV4-1 TGCGCCAGCAGCCTTAGCGGGAGGGGGTCTAGGAACGAGCAGTACTTC CASSLSGRGSRNEQYF
TRBJ1-5 - - TRBV7-2 TGTGCCAGCAGCTTAAGGACGGCAGGGGCGGGGCAGCCCCAGCATTTT CASSLRTAGAGQPQHF
TRBJ2-1 - - TRBV27 TGTGCCAGCAGTTCCGGGATCGTCTCCTACAATGAGCAGTTCTTC CASSSGIVSYNEQFF
TRBJ2-2 TRBD2 - TRBV27 TGTGCCAGCAGTAGACTTTGGGTAGCGGGAGGGACAACCGGGGAGCTGTTTTTT CASSRLWVAGGTTGELFF
TRBJ1-1 - - TRBV18 TGTGCCAGCTCACCGGAGCGATTGAACACTGAAGCTTTCTTT CASSPERLNTEAFF
TRBJ2-7 - once TRBV22-1 TGTCCTGGGAGCGCACGACAGGGGCCACTTGGCGTTACCTACGAGCAGTACTTC CPGSARQGPLGVTYEQYF
TRBJ1-1 - once TRBV5-1 TGCGCCAGCAGCCCCCTAGCGGGGACCCCCGAAGCTTTCTTT CASSPLAGTPEAFF
TRBJ2-5 - - TRBV10-1 TGCGCCAGCAACTCCCCTCGGGGAAAATACTATCAAGAGACCCAGTACTTC CASNSPRGKYYQETQYF
TRBJ1-2 - - TRBV5-1 TGCGCCAGCAGGCCGGGGAAGGAGCCGCTTAACTATGGCTACACCTTC CASRPGKEPLNYGYTF
TRBJ1-1 - - TRBV2 TGTGCCAGCAGTGACGTCCGGTACACTGAAGCTTTCTTT CASSDVRYTEAFF
TRBJ2-3 - - TRBV6-1 TGTGCCAGCAGTGCTGGGATGGGTCGATTAGATACGCAGTATTTT CASSAGMGRLDTQYF
TRBJ1-1 - once TRBV6-5 TGTGCCAGCAGGGAGCTCGAGGGACCAGCTTTCTTT CASRELEGPAFF
TRBJ2-5 TRBD1 - TRBV7-7 TGTGCTAGCAGCTTGCGGGACAGGGAAGAGACCCAGTACTTC CASSLRDREETQYF
TRBJ1-1 - - TRBV27 TGTGCCAGCAGTTTATCAGGGGGGGTCCCTCGGGCTTTCTTT CASSLSGGVPRAFF
TRBJ2-3 TRBD2 - TRBV19 TGTGCCACCCGATCGACTAGCGGGGGGATCGATACGCAGTATTTT CATRSTSGGIDTQYF
TRBJ2-2 TRBD1 - TRBV7-3 TGTGCCAGCAGCGAGAGACAGGGATGGACCGGGGAGCTGTTTTTT CASSERQGWTGELFF
TRBJ1-3 - few TRBV10-3 TGTGCCACGAGACTGAGCTCTGGAAACACCATATATTTT CATRLSSGNTIYF
TRBJ2-5 TRBD2 - TRBV7-9 TGTGCCAGCAGCTTTAGCGGGAGAAGCGAGACCCAGTACTTC CASSFSGRSETQYF
TRBJ2-5 - - TRBV5-4 TGTGCCAGCAGCTCGACGACTAGTCTTAAGACCCAGTACTTC CASSSTTSLKTQYF
TRBJ2-1 TRBD2 once TRBV28 TGTGCCAGCAGTTCCCCTCTGGCGGGGGGGCCCTATGAGCAGTTCTTC CASSSPLAGGPYEQFF
TRBJ2-1 TRBD2 - TRBV5-1 TGCGCCAGCAGCCAAGCGGGGTGGGATGAGCAGTTCTTC CASSQAGWDEQFF
TRBJ2-7 TRBD1 - TRBV7-2 TGTGCCAGCAGCTTAGCGCAGGGGGCTAGGGAGCAGTACTTC CASSLAQGAREQYF
TRBJ1-1 TRBD1 once TRBV14 TGTGCCAGCAGCCCTAAGGCAGGGGGCTGGACTGAAGCTTTCTTT CASSPKAGGWTEAFF
TRBJ1-4 - - TRBV19 TGTGCCAGTAGCGCCCCGGACAGAGGTAATGAAAAACTGTTTTTT CASSAPDRGNEKLFF
TRBJ1-3 - - TRBV11-2 TGTGCCAGCAGCTTGGACGGAGACACCATATATTTT CASSLDGDTIYF
TRBJ1-2 - - TRBV23-1 TGCGCCAGCAGCAAGACGGACACCTATCTCTATGGCTACACCTTC CASSKTDTYLYGYTF
TRBJ2-2 - - TRBV7-8 TGTGCCAGCAGCCCCTCGCGGGGAAACACCGGGGAGCTGTTTTTT CASSPSRGNTGELFF
TRBJ2-1 TRBD1 - TRBV5-1 TGCGCCAGCAGCTTGGCCCACCCCGGGACAGGGGGTAACAATGAGCAGTTCTTC CASSLAHPGTGGNNEQFF